The following is a T cell receptor (beta chain) sequence with its context. The entry originates in a study of cytomegalovirus exposure and HLA in healthy donors. The junction had 6 bases not matched to a gene; V was cut back by 3 bases and J by 2 bases. Germline CDR1 is SGHRS and CDR2 is YFSETQ. The CDR3 has 15 amino acids. Primers for the PCR totalled 60 Vbeta and 13 Jbeta. Sequencing was performed with immunoSEQ multiplex PCR; in TCRdb, only in-frame clones are kept and a portion is missing. Among a few hundred thousand clones listed, 60% to 85% were seen once. The chain joins TRBV5-1 to TRBJ2-5; 8 nucleotides align to TRBD2. The clonotype originates from a man between 35 and 55 years old in good health and CMV-seronegative. The sample was PBMCs. The CDR3 DNA is TGCGCCAGCAGCTCCTTAGCGGGGTCTCAAGAGACCCAGTACTTC. As protein: CASSSLAGSQETQYF.